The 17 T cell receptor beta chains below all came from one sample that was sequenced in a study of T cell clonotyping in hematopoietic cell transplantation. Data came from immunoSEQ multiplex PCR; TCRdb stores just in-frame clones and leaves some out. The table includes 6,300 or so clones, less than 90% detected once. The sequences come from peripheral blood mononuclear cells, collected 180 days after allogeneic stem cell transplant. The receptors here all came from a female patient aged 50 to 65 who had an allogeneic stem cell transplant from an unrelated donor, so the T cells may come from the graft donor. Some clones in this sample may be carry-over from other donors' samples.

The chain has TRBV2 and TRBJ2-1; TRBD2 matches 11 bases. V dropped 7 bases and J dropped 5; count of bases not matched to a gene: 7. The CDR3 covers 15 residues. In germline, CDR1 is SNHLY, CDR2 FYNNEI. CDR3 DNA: TGTGCCAGCAACCCGCTAGCGGGGGGCAACAATGAGCAGTTCTTC. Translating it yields CASNPLAGGNNEQFF.

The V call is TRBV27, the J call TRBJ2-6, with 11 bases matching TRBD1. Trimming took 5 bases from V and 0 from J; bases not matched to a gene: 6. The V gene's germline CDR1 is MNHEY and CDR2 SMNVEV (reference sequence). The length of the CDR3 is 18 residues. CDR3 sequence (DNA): TGTGCCAGCAGTCAACGGACAGGGGGCGGCTCTGGGGCCAACGTCCTGACTTTC. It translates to CASSQRTGGGSGANVLTF.

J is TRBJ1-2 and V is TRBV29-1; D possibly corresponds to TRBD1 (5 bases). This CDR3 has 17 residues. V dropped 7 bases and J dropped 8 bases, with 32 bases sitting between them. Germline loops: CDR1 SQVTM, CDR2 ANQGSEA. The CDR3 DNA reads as TGCAGCGGGCGCCCGGGTCCAGAAAGAGGGGAGGGCGGCGGCTACACCTTC. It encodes CSGRPGPERGEGGGYTF.

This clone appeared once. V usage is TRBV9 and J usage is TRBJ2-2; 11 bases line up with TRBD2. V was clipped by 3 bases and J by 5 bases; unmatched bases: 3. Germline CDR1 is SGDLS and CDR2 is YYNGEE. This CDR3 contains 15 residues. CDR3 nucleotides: TGTGCCAGCAGCGATATAGCGGGGGGGACCGGGGAGCTGTTTTTT. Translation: CASSDIAGGTGELFF.

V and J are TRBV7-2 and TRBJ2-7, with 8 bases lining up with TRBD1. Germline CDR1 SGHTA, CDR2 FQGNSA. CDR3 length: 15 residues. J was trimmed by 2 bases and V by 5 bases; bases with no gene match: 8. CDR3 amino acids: CASSPPGQGAYEQYF. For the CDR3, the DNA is TGTGCCAGCAGCCCCCCCGGACAGGGTGCCTACGAGCAGTACTTC.

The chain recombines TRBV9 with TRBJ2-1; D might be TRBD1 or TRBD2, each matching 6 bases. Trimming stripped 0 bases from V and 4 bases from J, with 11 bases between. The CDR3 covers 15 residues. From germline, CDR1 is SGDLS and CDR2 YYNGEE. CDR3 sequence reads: CASSVGGAGYNEQFF. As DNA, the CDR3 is TGTGCCAGCAGCGTAGGGGGGGCCGGGTACAATGAGCAGTTCTTC. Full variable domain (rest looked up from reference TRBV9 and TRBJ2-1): DSGVTQTPKHLITATGQRVTLRCSPRSGDLSVYWYQQSLDQGLQFLIQYYNGEERAKGNILERFSAQQFPDLHSELNLSSLELGDSALYFCASSVGGAGYNEQFFGPGTRLTVL.

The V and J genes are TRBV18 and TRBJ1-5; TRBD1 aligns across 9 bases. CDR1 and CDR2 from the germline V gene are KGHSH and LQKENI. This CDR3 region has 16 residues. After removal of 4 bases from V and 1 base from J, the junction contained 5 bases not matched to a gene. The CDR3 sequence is CASSRQGEGSNQPQHF. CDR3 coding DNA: TGTGCCAGCTCACGACAGGGGGAAGGGAGCAATCAGCCCCAGCATTTT.

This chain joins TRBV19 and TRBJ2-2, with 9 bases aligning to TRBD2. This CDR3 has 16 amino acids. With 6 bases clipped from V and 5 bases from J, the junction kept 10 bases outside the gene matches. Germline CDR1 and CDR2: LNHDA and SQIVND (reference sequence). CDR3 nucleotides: TGTGCCAGTAGCGCCCGAGCGGGGGGCTGGACCGGGGAGCTGTTTTTT. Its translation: CASSARAGGWTGELFF.

This CDR3 is CASSLERGRHEQYF. Here the CDR3 DNA reads TGTGCCAGCAGTTTAGAGAGGGGGCGCCACGAGCAGTACTTC. The gene calls are TRBV27 and TRBJ2-7; 7 bases agree with TRBD1. CDR1 is MNHEY and CDR2 is SMNVEV in the germline V gene (reference sequence). The CDR3 has 14 residues. V lost 2 bases to trimming and J lost 5 bases; unmatched junction nucleotides: 6.

CDR3 in DNA: TGTGCCAGCAGCCCCAACCGGGACAGGGGTGCCATGAACACTGAAGCTTTCTTT. This codes for CASSPNRDRGAMNTEAFF. V and J are TRBV7-8 and TRBJ1-1; 10 bases map to TRBD1. CDR1 SGHVS and CDR2 FQNEAQ come from the germline V gene. Trimming took 5 bases from V and 0 from J; bases not matched to a gene: 12. The CDR3 has 18 residues. The whole variable domain, remainder taken from reference TRBV7-8 and TRBJ1-1, is GAGVSQSPRYKVAKRGQDVALRCDPISGHVSLFWYQQALGQGPEFLTYFQNEAQLDKSGLPSDRFFAERPEGSVSTLKIQRTQQEDSAVYLCASSPNRDRGAMNTEAFFGQGTRLTVV.

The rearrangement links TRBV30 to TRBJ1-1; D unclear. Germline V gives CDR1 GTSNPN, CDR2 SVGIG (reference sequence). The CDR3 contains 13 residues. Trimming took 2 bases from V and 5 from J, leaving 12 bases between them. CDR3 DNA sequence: TGTGCCTGGAGTACGAGAGGAGGAACTGAAGCTTTCTTT. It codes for CAWSTRGGTEAFF.

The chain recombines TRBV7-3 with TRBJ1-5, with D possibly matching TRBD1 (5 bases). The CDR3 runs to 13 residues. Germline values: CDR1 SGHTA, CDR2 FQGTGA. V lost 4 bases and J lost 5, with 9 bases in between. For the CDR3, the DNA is TGTGCCAGCAGCTCCCAGGGCGATCAGCCCCAGCATTTT. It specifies CASSSQGDQPQHF.

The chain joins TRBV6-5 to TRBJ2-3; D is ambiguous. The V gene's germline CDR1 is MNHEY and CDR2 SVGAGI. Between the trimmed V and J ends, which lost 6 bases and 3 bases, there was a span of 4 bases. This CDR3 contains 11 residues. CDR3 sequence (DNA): TGTGCCAGCAGACTGACAGATACGCAGTATTTT. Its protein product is CASRLTDTQYF.

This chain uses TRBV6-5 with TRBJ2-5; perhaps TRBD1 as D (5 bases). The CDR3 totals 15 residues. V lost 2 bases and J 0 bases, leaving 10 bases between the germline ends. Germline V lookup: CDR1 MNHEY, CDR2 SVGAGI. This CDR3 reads CASSYRWGNQETQYF. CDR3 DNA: TGTGCCAGCAGTTACAGGTGGGGCAACCAAGAGACCCAGTACTTC.

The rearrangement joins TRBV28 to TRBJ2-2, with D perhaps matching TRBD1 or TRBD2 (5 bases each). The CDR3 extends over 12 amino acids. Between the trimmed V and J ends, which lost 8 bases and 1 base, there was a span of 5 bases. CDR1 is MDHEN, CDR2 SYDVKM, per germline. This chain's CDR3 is CASGGNTGELFF. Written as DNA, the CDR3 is TGTGCCAGCGGGGGGAACACCGGGGAGCTGTTTTTT.

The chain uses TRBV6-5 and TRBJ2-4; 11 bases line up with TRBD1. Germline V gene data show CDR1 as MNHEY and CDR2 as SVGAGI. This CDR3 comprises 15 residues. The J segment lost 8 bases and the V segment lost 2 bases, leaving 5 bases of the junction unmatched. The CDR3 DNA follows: TGTGCCAGCAGTTACCGGGACAGGGGGGATTACATTCAGTACTTC. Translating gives CASSYRDRGDYIQYF.

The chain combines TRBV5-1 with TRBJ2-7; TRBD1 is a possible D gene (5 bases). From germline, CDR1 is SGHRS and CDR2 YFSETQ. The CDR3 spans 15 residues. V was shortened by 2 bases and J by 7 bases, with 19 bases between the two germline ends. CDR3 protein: CASSLRGSGQGEQYF. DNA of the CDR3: TGCGCCAGCAGCTTACGCGGCTCAGGTCAGGGAGAGCAGTACTTC.